The entry that follows covers one T cell receptor (beta chain) sequence. The data are from a study of blood T cell repertoires in COVID-19. In the original analysis: Nucleated cell number was recorded as an estimate derived from reference gene primer amplification. Only in-frame clones appear in the TCRdb table, and some are missing; sequencing was by immunoSEQ multiplex PCR. The V and J calls and clone size come from that table; D and trimming were worked out from the DNA. Of approximately 450,000 clones listed, approximately 92% are singletons. Recruitment covered under 25 US areas and drew participants whose ages spanned about 18 to 89 years. The TCR sequence derives from a man younger than 45 who had recovered from COVID-19. The sequencing sample was made of PBMCs or T cells enriched from blood (not recorded which).

CDR3 bases: TGTGCCAGCAGCCAAGAGACTAGCGGAGGGAGTACTGCAGATACGCAGTATTTT. It codes for CASSQETSGGSTADTQYF. The rearrangement uses TRBV3-1 (or the pseudogene TRBV3-2) and TRBJ2-3; 9 bases align to TRBD2. Germline trimming cut 0 bases from V and 4 bases from J; bases unmatched to any gene: 11. Germline assignment: CDR1 LGHDT and CDR2 YNNKEL (reference sequence). This CDR3 region has 18 residues.